What follows are 9 T cell receptor beta chains derived from one specimen sequenced in a study of tumor and adjacent non-tumor tissue in lung cancer. This sample's RNA came from whole unsorted tissue. TCRbeta libraries were built with three rounds of nested PCR, modified from ARM-PCR. TCRdb analysed the multiplex PCR reads with MiXCR anew, one entry per CDR3 protein. Among approximately 110,000 distinct CDR3 sequences, roughly 80% were seen once, and the ten largest hold around a third. Material for sequencing was lung tumor tissue. Receptor source: a woman in her fifties or sixties with non-small cell lung cancer.

For this clonotype: Just one base apart from a much larger clone, this may be a read error. V gene TRBV4-3 combines with J gene TRBJ1-2; D may be TRBD1 (6 bases). This CDR3 is 17 amino acids long. Germline CDR1 and CDR2: LGHNA and YSLEER. This CDR3 reads CASSQDVRQGQLYDYTF. In DNA form, the CDR3 reads TGCGCCAGCAGCCAAGACGTACGCCAGGGGCAACTCTATGACTACACCTTC.

To note about this clonotype: One end of the junction fails to match germline, which may point to a read error. The chain's CDR3 is CASRHGLAGGQGEQYF. Here the CDR3 DNA reads TGTGCCAGCAGGCACGGACTAGCGGGAGGGCAAGGCGAGCAGTATTTC. This chain uses TRBV6-2 or TRBV6-3 with TRBJ2-7; 15 bases agree with TRBD2. This CDR3 is built from 16 residues. The germline V gene encodes CDR1 MNHEY and CDR2 SVGEGT.

On this clonotype: Mismatch with germline at one junction end may stem from a read error. The chain couples TRBV11-2 to TRBJ2-4, with TRBD1 as a possible D gene (6 bases). Germline V CDR1 and CDR2: SGHAT, FQNNGV. There are 15 residues in the CDR3. The DNA of the CDR3 is TGTGCCAGCAGCCCAATTTTTTCAGGGGAAAACACTCAGTACTTC. This codes for CASSPIFSGENTQYF.

About this clonotype: One junction end does not reproduce the germline sequence, and a read error may be involved. The chain carries TRBV6-5 and TRBJ1-4; no firm D call. This CDR3 region has 14 residues. CDR1 is MNHEY, CDR2 SVGAGI, per germline. The CDR3 loop reads CVSRSLTTNEKLFF. The CDR3 region has the DNA TGTGTCAGCAGGTCACTTACAACTAATGAAAAACTGTTTTTT.

Comments on this clonotype: The junction differs from germline at one of its ends, possibly a read error. The chain is built from TRBV4-2 and TRBJ1-4; D gene unclear. The CDR3 runs to 12 residues. Germline-derived CDR1 and CDR2 are LGHNA and YNFKEQ. This CDR3 reads CASNLEMEKLFF. In DNA form, the CDR3 reads TGTGCCAGCAACCTAGAAATGGAAAAACTGTTTTTC.

Regarding this clonotype: The junction differs from germline at one of its ends, possibly a read error. The V gene is TRBV20-1, the J gene TRBJ2-5, with D possibly TRBD1 on 5 matching bases. CDR1 is DFQATT, CDR2 SNEGSKA, per germline (reference sequence). The CDR3 is 13 amino acids. The CDR3 loop is CSALGQVQETQNF. The CDR3 region has the DNA TGCAGTGCCCTCGGACAAGTTCAAGAGACGCAGAACTTC.

For this clonotype: A clone one base away is much larger, so this may be a read error. The chain is built from TRBV29-1 and TRBJ2-1; 8 bases are a match to TRBD1. Per germline, CDR1 SQVTM and CDR2 ANQGSEA. CDR3 length: 13 amino acids. The CDR3, as DNA: TGCAACGTTGACAGGGGTTCCCACAATGAGCAGTTCTTC. Its protein is CNVDRGSHNEQFF.

The chain recombines TRBV20-1 with TRBJ2-7, with 7 bases matching TRBD1. The V gene's germline CDR1 is DFQATT and CDR2 SNEGSKA (reference sequence). V was pared by 8 bases and J by 7 bases, with 14 bases of the junction left unmatched. The CDR3 contains 13 residues. CDR3 sequence (DNA): TGCAGTACTTCTCGACAGGGCCTGTCGGAGCAGTACTTC. This sequence encodes CSTSRQGLSEQYF.

Regarding this clonotype: The junction differs from germline at one of its ends, possibly a read error. J is TRBJ1-2 and V is TRBV11-2; D uncertain. The CDR3 length is 12 residues. Per the germline V gene, CDR1 is SGHAT and CDR2 is FQNNGV. The CDR3 region is CVSSPWGRGYTF. As DNA, the CDR3 is TGTGTCAGCAGCCCTTGGGGAAGGGGCTACACCTTC.